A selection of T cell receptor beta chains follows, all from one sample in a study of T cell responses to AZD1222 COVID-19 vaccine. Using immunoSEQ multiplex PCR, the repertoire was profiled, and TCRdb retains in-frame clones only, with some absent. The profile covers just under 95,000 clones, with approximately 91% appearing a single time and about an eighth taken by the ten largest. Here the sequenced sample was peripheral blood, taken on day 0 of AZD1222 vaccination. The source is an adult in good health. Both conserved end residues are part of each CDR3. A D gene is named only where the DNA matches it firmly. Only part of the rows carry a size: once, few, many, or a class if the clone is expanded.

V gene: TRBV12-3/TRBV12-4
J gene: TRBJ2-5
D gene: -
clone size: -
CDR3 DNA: TGTGCCAGCAGCCCCTTTTTGGAGACCCAGTACTTC
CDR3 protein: CASSPFLETQYF

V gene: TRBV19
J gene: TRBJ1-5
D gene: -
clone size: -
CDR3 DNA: TGTGCCAGTAGGTTTCAGGGGAATCAGCCCCAGCATTTT
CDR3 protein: CASRFQGNQPQHF

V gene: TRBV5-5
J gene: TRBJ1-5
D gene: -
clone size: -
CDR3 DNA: TGTGCCAGCAGCAGGGGGACGGGGAGGAGTCAGCCCCAGCATTTT
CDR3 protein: CASSRGTGRSQPQHF

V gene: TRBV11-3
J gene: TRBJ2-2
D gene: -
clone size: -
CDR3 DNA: TGTGCCAGCAGCTCCCCCATCGGGGAGCTGTTTTTT
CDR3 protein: CASSSPIGELFF

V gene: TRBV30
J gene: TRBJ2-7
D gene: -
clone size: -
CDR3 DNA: TGTGCCTGGAGCCTAGGGACGGCCTACGAGCAGTACTTC
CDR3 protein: CAWSLGTAYEQYF

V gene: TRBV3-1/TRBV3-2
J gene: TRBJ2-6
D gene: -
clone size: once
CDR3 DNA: TGTGCCAGCAGCCAAGACGAAGGGGCCTTCCCTCTAGGGGCCAACGTCCTGACTTTC
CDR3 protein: CASSQDEGAFPLGANVLTF

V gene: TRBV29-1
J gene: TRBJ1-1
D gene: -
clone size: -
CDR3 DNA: TGCAGCGCCCCAATTACAGGGACTAACACTGAAGCTTTCTTT
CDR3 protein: CSAPITGTNTEAFF

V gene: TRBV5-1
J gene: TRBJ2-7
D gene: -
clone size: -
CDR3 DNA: TGCGCCAGCAGCTTCCCAGGGGTAGAAGAGCAGTACTTC
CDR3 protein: CASSFPGVEEQYF

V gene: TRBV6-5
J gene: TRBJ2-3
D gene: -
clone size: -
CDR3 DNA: TGTGCCAGCAGTACCTCCGGGGGTTATGATACGCAGTATTTT
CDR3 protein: CASSTSGGYDTQYF

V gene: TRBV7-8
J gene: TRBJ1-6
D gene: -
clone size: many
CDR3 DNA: TGTGCCAGCAGCTTAGACGGGGGTTCACCCCTCCACTTT
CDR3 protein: CASSLDGGSPLHF

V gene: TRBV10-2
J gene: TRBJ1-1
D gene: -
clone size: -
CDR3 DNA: TGCGCCAGCCACGGGACGGTGAACACTGAAGCTTTCTTT
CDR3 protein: CASHGTVNTEAFF

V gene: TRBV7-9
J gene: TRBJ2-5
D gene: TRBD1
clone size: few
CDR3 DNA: TGTGCCAGCAGCTTAGTAGGGGGCGGGGAGACCCAGTACTTC
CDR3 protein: CASSLVGGGETQYF

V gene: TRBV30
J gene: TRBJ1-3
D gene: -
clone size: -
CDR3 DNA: TGTGCCTGGGCTGGGGCCTCTGGAAACACCATATATTTT
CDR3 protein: CAWAGASGNTIYF

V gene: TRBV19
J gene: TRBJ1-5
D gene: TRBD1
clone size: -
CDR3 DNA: TGTGCCAGTAGTGGGGGAGATGACAGGGCCCGTTATAGCAATCAGCCCCAGCATTTT
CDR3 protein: CASSGGDDRARYSNQPQHF

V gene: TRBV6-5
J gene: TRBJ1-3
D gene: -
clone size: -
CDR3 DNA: TGTGCCAGCAGCACAGGGTTTGGAAACACCATATATTTT
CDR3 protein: CASSTGFGNTIYF

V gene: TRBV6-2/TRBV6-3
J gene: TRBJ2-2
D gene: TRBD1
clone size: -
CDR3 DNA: TGTGCCAGCAGTTACTCAGGGACAGTAGGCACCGGGGAGCTGTTTTTT
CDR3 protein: CASSYSGTVGTGELFF

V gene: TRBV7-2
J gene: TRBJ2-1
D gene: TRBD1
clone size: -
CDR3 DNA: TGTGCCAGCAGCTCCGGGACAGGGCCTGGGGAGCAGTTCTTC
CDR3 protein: CASSSGTGPGEQFF

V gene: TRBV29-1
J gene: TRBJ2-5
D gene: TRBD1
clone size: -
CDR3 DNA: TGCAGCGCCCGGGACAGGGTGTCGGAGACCCAGTACTTC
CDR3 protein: CSARDRVSETQYF

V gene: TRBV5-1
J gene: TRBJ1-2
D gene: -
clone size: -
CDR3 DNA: TGCGCCAGCAGCTTGGCCGGGGGGACCGGCTATGGCTACACCTTC
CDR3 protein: CASSLAGGTGYGYTF

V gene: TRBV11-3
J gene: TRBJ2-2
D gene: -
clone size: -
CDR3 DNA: TGTGCCAGCAGCTCACAGGGGAGGAACGGGGAGCTGTTTTTT
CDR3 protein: CASSSQGRNGELFF

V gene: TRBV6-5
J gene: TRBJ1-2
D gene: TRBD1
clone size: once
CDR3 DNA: TGTGCCAGCAGTCCAGGGGGTAGCAACTATGGCTACACCTTC
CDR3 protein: CASSPGGSNYGYTF

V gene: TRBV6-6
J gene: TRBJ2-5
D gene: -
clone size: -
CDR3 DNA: TGTGCCAGCAGTTACCCAGGGGGGCAGCAAGAGACCCAGTACTTC
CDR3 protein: CASSYPGGQQETQYF

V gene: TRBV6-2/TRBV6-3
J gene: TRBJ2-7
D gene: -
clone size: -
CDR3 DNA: TGTGCCAGCAGTTACGAACCCTACGAGCAGTACTTC
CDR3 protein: CASSYEPYEQYF

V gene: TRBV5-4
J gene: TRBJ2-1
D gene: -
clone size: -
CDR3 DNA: TGTGCCAGCAGCTTGGCCGGACGAACGGCAGGGAATGAGCAGTTCTTC
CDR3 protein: CASSLAGRTAGNEQFF

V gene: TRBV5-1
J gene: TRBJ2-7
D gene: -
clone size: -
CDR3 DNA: TGCGCCAGCAGCGGCGGGGTCGGCCCCTACGAGCAGTACTTC
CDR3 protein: CASSGGVGPYEQYF

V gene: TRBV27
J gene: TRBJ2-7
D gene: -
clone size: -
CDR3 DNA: TGTGCCAGCAGCTCAGGGGGGGGAACCTACGAGCAGTACTTC
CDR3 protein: CASSSGGGTYEQYF

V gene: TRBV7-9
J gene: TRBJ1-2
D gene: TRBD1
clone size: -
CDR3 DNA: TGTGCCAGCAGTCCCGACAGGGTGACCTATGGCTACACCTTC
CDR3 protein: CASSPDRVTYGYTF

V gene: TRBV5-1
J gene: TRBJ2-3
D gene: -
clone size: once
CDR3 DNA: TGCGCCAGCAGCTTTTCCCTCGGCACAGATACGCAGTATTTT
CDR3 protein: CASSFSLGTDTQYF

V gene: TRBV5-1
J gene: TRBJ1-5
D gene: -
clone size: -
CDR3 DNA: TGCGCCAGCAGCTTAGATAGCAATCAGCCCCAGCATTTT
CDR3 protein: CASSLDSNQPQHF

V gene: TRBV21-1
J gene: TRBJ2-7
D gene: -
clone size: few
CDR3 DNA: TGTGCCAGCAGCAAACCTGAGGATAGTTACGAGCAGTACTTC
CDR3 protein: CASSKPEDSYEQYF

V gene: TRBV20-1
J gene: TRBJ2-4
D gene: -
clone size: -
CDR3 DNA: TGCAGTGCTAGTTCAGCCAAAAACATTCAGTACTTC
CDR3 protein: CSASSAKNIQYF